This T cell receptor (beta chain) was captured in a study of vaccination and CD4 T cells after COVID-19. Study-level information: Taking of post-vaccine samples occurred a median around 72 days after dose two (range 14 to 241). Treatment of control cultures consisted of a CEFX pool, an HIV-1 Nef pool, or no peptide.

General study points: The median SARS-CoV-2-reactive clonotype number increased from roughly 19 to 38, without statistical significance.

The CDR3 is 15 amino acids. Germline CDR1 SNHLY, CDR2 FYNNEI. V was cut by 7 bases and J by 1 base, with 17 bases left in between. In this sample, this clonotype turned up a few times. The antigen is unknown. The Oncomine TCR Beta short-read assay was applied to DNA of cultured CD4+ T cells. TCRdb recomputed calls from the PCR reads with MiXCR, one row per CDR3 protein. The sample contains about 17,000 distinct CDR3 sequences, roughly 56% of which appear only once. Time point in this sample: late sampling 161 to 241 days after vaccination in a few convalescent patients. This sample's treatment: roughly nine-day PBMC culture with coronavirus spike peptide pools or control peptides (ViraFEST assay). Per-well cultures of some 2 million PBMCs received 9 to 10 IU/ml IL-2 and about 9.1 ug/ml peptide pools.

Material: CD4+ T cells from blood, cultured in vitro, obtained about 7 months after SARS-CoV-2 vaccination. V is TRBV2 and J is TRBJ2-7, with D tentatively TRBD1 (6 bases). The clonotype comes from a human donor who had recovered from COVID-19. The CDR3 spells CASTLAGTLSYEQYF. The CDR3 DNA follows: TGTGCCAGCACCCTTGCCGGGACATTATCCTACGAGCAGTACTTC.